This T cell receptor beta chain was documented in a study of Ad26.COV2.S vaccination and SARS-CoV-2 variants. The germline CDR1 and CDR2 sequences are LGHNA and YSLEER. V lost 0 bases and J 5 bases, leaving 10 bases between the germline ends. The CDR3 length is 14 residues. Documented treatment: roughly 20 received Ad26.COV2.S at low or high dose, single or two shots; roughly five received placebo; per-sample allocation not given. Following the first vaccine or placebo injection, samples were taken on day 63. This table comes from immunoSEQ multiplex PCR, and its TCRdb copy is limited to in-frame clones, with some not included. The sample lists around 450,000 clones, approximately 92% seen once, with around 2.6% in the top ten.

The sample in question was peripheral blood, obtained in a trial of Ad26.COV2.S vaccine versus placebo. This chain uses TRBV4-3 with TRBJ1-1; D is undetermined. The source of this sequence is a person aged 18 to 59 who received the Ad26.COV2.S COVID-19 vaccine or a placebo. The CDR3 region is CASSQEGTGTEAFF. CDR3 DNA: TGCGCCAGCAGCCAAGAAGGCACTGGGACTGAAGCTTTCTTT.